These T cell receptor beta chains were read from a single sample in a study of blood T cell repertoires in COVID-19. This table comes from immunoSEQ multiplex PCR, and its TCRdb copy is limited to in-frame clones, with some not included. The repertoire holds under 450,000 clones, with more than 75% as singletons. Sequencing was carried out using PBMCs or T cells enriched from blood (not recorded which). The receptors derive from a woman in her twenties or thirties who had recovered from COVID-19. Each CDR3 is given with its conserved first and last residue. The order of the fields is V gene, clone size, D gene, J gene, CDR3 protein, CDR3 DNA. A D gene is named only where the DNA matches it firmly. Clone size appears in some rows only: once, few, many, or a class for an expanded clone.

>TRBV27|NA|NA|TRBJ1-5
CASNQQGLNQPQHF
TGTGCCAGCAACCAACAGGGTCTCAATCAGCCCCAGCATTTT
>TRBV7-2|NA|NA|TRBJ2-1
CASSSLSSYNEQFF
TGTGCCAGCAGCTCCCTAAGCTCCTACAATGAGCAGTTCTTC
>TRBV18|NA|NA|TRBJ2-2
CASSPVSATGELFF
TGTGCCAGCTCACCTGTTAGCGCCACCGGGGAGCTGTTTTTT
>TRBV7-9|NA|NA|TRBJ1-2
CASSTWTASNYGYTF
TGTGCCAGCAGCACGTGGACAGCTTCTAACTATGGCTACACCTTC
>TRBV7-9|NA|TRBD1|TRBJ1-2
CASRSSGTGDNYGYTF
TGTGCCAGCAGGTCGTCCGGGACAGGGGATAACTATGGCTACACCTTC
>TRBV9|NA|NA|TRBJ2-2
CASSAGTHNTGELFF
TGTGCCAGCAGCGCCGGGACACATAACACCGGGGAGCTGTTTTTT
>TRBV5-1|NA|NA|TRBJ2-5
CASSLGEIQETQYF
TGCGCCAGCAGCTTGGGTGAGATCCAAGAGACCCAGTACTTC
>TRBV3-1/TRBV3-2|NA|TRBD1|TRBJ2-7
CASSPRDRGFYEQYF
TGTGCCAGCAGCCCCCGGGACAGGGGGTTCTACGAGCAGTACTTC
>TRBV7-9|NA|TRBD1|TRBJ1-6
CASSLGTGGSYNSPLHF
TGTGCCAGCAGCTTAGGCACAGGGGGCTCCTATAATTCACCCCTCCACTTT
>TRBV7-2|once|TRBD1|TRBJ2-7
CASSPDRIYEQYF
TGTGCCAGCAGCCCGGACAGGATCTACGAGCAGTACTTC
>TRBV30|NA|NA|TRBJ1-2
CAWSGARTGGDGYTF
TGTGCCTGGAGTGGGGCCCGGACTGGGGGCGATGGCTACACCTTC
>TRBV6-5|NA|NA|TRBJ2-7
CASSYGAFSYEQYF
TGTGCCAGCAGTTACGGGGCCTTCTCCTACGAGCAGTACTTC
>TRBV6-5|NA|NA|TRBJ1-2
CASSSQGYGYTF
TGTGCCAGCAGTTCGCAGGGCTATGGCTACACCTTC
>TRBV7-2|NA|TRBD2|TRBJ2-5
CASSDIIAGGETQYF
TGTGCCAGCAGCGATATCATAGCGGGAGGAGAGACCCAGTACTTC
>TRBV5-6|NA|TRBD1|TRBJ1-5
CASSLQGAGNQPQHF
TGTGCCAGCAGCTTACAGGGGGCTGGCAATCAGCCCCAGCATTTT
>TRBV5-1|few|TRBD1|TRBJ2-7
CASNPGTVDSYEQYF
TGCGCCAGCAACCCAGGGACAGTAGACTCCTACGAGCAGTACTTC
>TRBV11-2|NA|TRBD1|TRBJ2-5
CASSLWDRTQETQYF
TGTGCCAGCAGCTTGTGGGACAGGACCCAAGAGACCCAGTACTTC
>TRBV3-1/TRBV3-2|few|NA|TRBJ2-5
CASSQTSPVAAQYF
TGTGCCAGCAGCCAAACTAGCCCTGTCGCGGCCCAGTACTTC
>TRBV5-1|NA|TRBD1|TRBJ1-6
CASSLEGQGVNSPLHF
TGCGCCAGCAGCTTGGAGGGACAGGGGGTGAATTCACCCCTCCACTTT
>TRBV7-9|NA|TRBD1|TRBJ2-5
CASSSHRGGGETQYF
TGTGCCAGCAGCTCCCACAGGGGCGGTGGTGAGACCCAGTACTTC
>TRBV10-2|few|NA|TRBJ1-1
CASSESVRQLNTEAFF
TGCGCCAGCAGTGAGTCGGTGAGGCAGCTGAACACTGAAGCTTTCTTT